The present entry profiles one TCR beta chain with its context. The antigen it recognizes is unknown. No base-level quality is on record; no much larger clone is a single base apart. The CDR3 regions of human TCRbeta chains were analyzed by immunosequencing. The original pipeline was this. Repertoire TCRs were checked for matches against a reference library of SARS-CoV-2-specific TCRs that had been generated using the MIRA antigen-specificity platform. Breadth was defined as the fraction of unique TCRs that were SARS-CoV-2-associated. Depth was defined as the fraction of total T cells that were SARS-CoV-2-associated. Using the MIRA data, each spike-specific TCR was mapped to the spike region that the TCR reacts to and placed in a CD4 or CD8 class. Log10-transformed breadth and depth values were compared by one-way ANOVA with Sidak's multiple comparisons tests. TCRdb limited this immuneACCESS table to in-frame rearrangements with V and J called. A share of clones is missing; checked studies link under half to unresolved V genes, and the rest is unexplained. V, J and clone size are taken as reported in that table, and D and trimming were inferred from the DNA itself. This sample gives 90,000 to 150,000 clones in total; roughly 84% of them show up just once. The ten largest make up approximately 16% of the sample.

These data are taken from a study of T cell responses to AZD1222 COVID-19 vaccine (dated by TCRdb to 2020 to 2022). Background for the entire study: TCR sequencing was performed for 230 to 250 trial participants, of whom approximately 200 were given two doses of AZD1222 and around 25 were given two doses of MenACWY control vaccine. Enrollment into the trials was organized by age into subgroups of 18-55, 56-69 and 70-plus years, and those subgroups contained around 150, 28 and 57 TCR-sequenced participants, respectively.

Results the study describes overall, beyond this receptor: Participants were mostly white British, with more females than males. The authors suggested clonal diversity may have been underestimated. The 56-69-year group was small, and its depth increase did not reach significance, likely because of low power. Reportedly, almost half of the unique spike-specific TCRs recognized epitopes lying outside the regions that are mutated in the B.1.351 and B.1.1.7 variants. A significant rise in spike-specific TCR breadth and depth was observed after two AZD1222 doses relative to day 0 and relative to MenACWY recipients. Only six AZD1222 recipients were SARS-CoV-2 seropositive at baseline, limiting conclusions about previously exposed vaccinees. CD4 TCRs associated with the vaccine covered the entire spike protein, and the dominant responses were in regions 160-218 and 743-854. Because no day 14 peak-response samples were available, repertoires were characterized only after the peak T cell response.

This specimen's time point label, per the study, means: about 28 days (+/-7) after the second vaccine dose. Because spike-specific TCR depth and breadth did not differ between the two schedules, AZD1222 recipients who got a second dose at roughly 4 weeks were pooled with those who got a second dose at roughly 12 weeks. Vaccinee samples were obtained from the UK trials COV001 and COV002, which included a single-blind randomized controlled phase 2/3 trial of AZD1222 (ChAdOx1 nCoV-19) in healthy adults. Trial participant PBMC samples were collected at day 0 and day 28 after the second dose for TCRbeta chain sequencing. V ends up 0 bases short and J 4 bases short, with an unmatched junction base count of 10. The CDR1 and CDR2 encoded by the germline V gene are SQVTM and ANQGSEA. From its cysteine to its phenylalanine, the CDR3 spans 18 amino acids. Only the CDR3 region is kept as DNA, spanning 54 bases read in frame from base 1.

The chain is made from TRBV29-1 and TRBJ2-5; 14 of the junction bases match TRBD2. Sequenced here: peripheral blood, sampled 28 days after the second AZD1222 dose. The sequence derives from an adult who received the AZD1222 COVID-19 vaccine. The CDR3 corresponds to CSVEDQQPTSGRGETQYF. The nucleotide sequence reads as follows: TGCAGCGTTGAAGATCAACAGCCGACTAGCGGGAGGGGAGAGACCCAGTACTTC.